One sample yielded the 9 T cell receptor beta chains listed below, sequenced in a study of Ad26.COV2.S vaccination and SARS-CoV-2 variants (dated by TCRdb to about 2021). In light of the paper, this sample's treatment or condition label describes: around 19 received Ad26.COV2.S at low or high dose, single or two shots; about 5 received placebo; per-sample allocation not given. For vaccine and placebo recipients, the sequenced repertoires came from samples collected on day 63 after the first injection. Library preparation employed the immunoSEQ multiplex PCR assay. The source is immuneACCESS, and TCRdb retained only in-frame sequences with V and J called. Part of the clones is not carried over; for the studies checked, unresolved V genes explain less than half of this, and the remainder is unexplained. Within this sample are about 350,000 clones, with around nine tenths of them counted one time only. The ten largest clones add up to approximately 4.5% of the sample.

The material sequenced was peripheral blood, taken in a trial of Ad26.COV2.S vaccine versus placebo. The receptors were sampled from a person between 18 and 65 years old who received the Ad26.COV2.S COVID-19 vaccine or a placebo.

The chain links TRBV7-8 to TRBJ2-7; D ambiguous. The CDR3 totals 15 residues. Trimming cost V 5 bases and J 0 bases, with 14 bases left between them. Germline V lookup: CDR1 SGHVS, CDR2 FQNEAQ. CDR3 sequence: CASSPGGRNSYEQYF. CDR3 in DNA: TGTGCCAGCAGCCCGGGCGGACGGAACTCCTACGAGCAGTACTTC.

This clone has a single count. The chain carries TRBV30 and TRBJ1-2; 7 bases agree with TRBD1. CDR3 length equals 11 residues. Germline V gene data show CDR1 as GTSNPN and CDR2 as SVGIG (reference sequence). V trimming: 2 bases; J trimming: 9 bases; junction bases outside the gene matches: 3. DNA for the CDR3: TGTGCCTGGAGTCAGACAGGGAGCTACACCTTC. Protein product: CAWSQTGSYTF.

This clone was counted once. The rearrangement uses TRBV28 and TRBJ2-5; TRBD2 matches at 10 bases. Trimming cost V 6 bases and J 4 bases; bases outside gene matches: 8. This CDR3 has 15 amino acids. Germline V gene lookup returns CDR1 MDHEN and CDR2 SYDVKM. DNA of the CDR3: TGTGCCAGCAGAGCGGGGGGGCCGACGGTAGAGACCCAGTACTTC. Translated, it gives CASRAGGPTVETQYF.

The CDR3 coding sequence is TGCGCCAGCAAATCGCAGAACTCAGAAGCTTTCTTT. It specifies CASKSQNSEAFF. The chain uses TRBV10-2 and TRBJ1-1; D unclear. Trimming took off 7 bases at V and 8 bases at J, with 14 bases between the two ends. Germline V gene lookup returns CDR1 WSHSY and CDR2 SAAADI. The CDR3 is 12 residues long.

The table lists this clone with a count of one. The chain combines TRBV3-1 (or the pseudogene TRBV3-2) with TRBJ2-5; no reliable D call. The CDR3 runs to 12 residues. Germline CDR1 reads LGHDT; CDR2 reads YNNKEL (reference sequence). V was trimmed by 4 bases and J by 5 bases, leaving 8 bases between them. The CDR3 protein is CASSLTEETQYF. In nucleotides, the CDR3 is TGTGCCAGCAGCCTCACGGAGGAGACCCAGTACTTC.

V usage is TRBV5-8 and J usage is TRBJ1-2, with TRBD1 identical over 7 bases. V dropped 5 bases and J dropped 5; count of bases not matched to a gene: 12. This CDR3 is built from 15 residues. Germline V gives CDR1 SGHTS, CDR2 YDEGEE. The chain's CDR3 is CASSTEIGTVYGYTF. DNA for the CDR3: TGTGCCAGCAGTACTGAAATTGGGACAGTTTATGGCTACACCTTC.

The gene calls are TRBV11-1 and TRBJ2-5; D assignment may be TRBD1 or TRBD2 (5 bases each). The CDR3 is made up of 13 amino acids. Germline CDR1 and CDR2: SGHAT and FQDESV (reference sequence). The V end was cut by 5 bases, the J end by 5 bases, with 12 bases between. The CDR3 loop is CASSPGAGETQYF. The CDR3 region has the DNA TGTGCCAGCAGCCCCGGGGCCGGGGAGACCCAGTACTTC. Full variable domain (outside the CDR3, taken from reference TRBV11-1 and TRBJ2-5): EAEVAQSPRYKITEKSQAVAFWCDPISGHATLYWYRQILGQGPELLVQFQDESVVDDSQLPKDRFSAERLKGVDSTLKIQPAELGDSAMYLCASSPGAGETQYFGPGTRLLVL.

The chain employs TRBV6-2 or TRBV6-3 and TRBJ2-3, with 15 positions matching TRBD2. The CDR3 has 18 amino acids. CDR1 MNHEY and CDR2 SVGEGT come from the germline V gene. V lost 4 bases to trimming and J lost 0 bases; unmatched junction nucleotides: 5. CDR3 residues: CASSSGLAGGASTDTQYF. In DNA, the CDR3 is TGTGCCAGCAGTTCGGGACTAGCGGGGGGCGCGAGCACAGATACGCAGTATTTT.

The CDR3 nucleotides are TGTGCCAGCAGTACCCTCCGACAGGGGAGATCCTACAATGAGCAGTTCTTC. Translating gives CASSTLRQGRSYNEQFF. The chain joins TRBV25-1 to TRBJ2-1; TRBD1 agrees at 8 bases. CDR1 is MGHDK and CDR2 is SYGVNS in the germline V gene. CDR3 size: 17 residues. V was clipped by 5 bases and J by 1 base; unmatched bases: 10.